The 30 T cell receptor beta chains reported below all come from one sample, sequenced in a study of blood T cells in healthy people across ages. Primers used in a second PCR of about 7 to 12 cycles were a sample-barcoded 5' primer and a J-beta primer mix. TCRdb processed the 5' RACE reads anew with MiXCR; each CDR3 protein has one entry. The table lists roughly 700,000 distinct CDR3 sequences, roughly 49% of them singletons. Sequenced input: blood. Every receptor here comes from a woman aged 55-69 years in good health.

The chain employs TRBV20-1 and TRBJ1-2; 7 bases map to TRBD1. Per the germline V gene, CDR1 is DFQATT and CDR2 is SNEGSKA (reference sequence). The trim removed 0 bases at V and 4 bases at J, leaving 8 bases unmatched. The CDR3 loop spans 15 amino acids. The CDR3 here is CSARDSTGALYGYTF. For the CDR3, the DNA is TGCAGTGCTAGAGACTCAACAGGGGCCCTCTATGGCTACACCTTC.

This clonotype came up many times. J is TRBJ2-3 and V is TRBV29-1, with 7 bases identical to TRBD2. CDR3 length equals 16 residues. J gave up 2 bases and V 7 bases, and 15 bases lay outside the gene matches. The germline gives CDR1 SQVTM, CDR2 ANQGSEA. CDR3 DNA: TGCAGCGCCGTACCATCTAGCGGAGCAGCCACAGATACGCAGTATTTT. Translation gives CSAVPSSGAATDTQYF.

The chain combines TRBV7-2 with TRBJ2-1; 16 bases are a match to TRBD2. This CDR3 comprises 20 residues. V shed 0 bases and J 8 bases; nucleotides not matched to a gene: 13. Germline-derived CDR1 and CDR2 are SGHTA and FQGNSA. For the CDR3, the DNA is TGTGCCAGCAGCTTAGCAAGGATTGGGACTAGCGGGAGGGCCGAGGATGAGCAGTTCTTC. Amino acid sequence: CASSLARIGTSGRAEDEQFF.

This clonotype has only a few counts. The V gene is TRBV5-1, the J gene TRBJ2-1; 9 positions agree with TRBD1. Germline CDR1 is SGHRS and CDR2 is YFSETQ. The V and J ends lost 6 bases and 5 bases, in that order; junction bases with no gene match: 9. This CDR3 contains 15 residues. In DNA form, the CDR3 reads TGCGCCAGCAACCCACAGGGGGCGTCCCACAATGAGCAGTTCTTC. The encoded protein is CASNPQGASHNEQFF.

The chain carries TRBV9 and TRBJ2-3; either TRBD1 or TRBD2 may fit D (5 bases each). This CDR3 spans 13 amino acids. The V gene lost 7 bases and the J gene lost 4 bases, with 13 bases spanning the gap. Germline lookup yields CDR1 SGDLS and CDR2 YYNGEE. The CDR3 coding sequence is TGTGCCAGCGGAGAAGGGGACGCAGATACGCAGTATTTT. Residues: CASGEGDADTQYF.

This clonotype occurred a few times. V and J are TRBV28 and TRBJ1-6; no clear D. Looked up from germline, CDR1 is MDHEN and CDR2 is SYDVKM. This CDR3 contains 12 residues. The V and J ends lost 6 bases and 7 bases respectively, with 7 bases between them. The CDR3 protein is CASRGNNSPLHF. The CDR3 nucleotides read TGTGCCAGCAGGGGGAACAATTCACCCCTCCACTTT.

CDR3 in amino acids: CASSYASYGDEKLFF. In DNA, the CDR3 is TGTGCCAGCAGTTACGCGAGCTACGGAGATGAAAAACTGTTTTTT. The chain has TRBV6-2 or TRBV6-3 and TRBJ1-4; D unresolved. In germline, CDR1 is MNHEY, CDR2 SVGEGT. Trimming stripped 2 bases from V and 6 bases from J, with 13 bases between. The CDR3 has 15 residues.

This clonotype has just a few counts. This chain connects TRBV6-2 or TRBV6-3 to TRBJ2-7; D tentatively reads TRBD1 or TRBD2 (5 bases each). Germline assignment: CDR1 MNHEY and CDR2 SVGEGT. The CDR3 runs 14 residues. Between the trimmed V and J ends, which lost 6 bases and 2 bases, there was a span of 14 bases. Here the CDR3 DNA reads TGTGCCAGCAGCAGGCCATGGGGGACCTACGAGCAGTACTTC. Protein product: CASSRPWGTYEQYF.

V and J are TRBV9 and TRBJ2-1; the match to TRBD2 covers 15 bases. Losses at the gene ends were 4 bases for V and 2 bases for J; bases not matched to a gene: 7. In germline, CDR1 is SGDLS, CDR2 YYNGEE. CDR3 size: 18 residues. Here the CDR3 reads CASSPGTSGRSPYNEQFF. The DNA for the CDR3 is TGTGCCAGCAGCCCCGGGACTAGCGGGAGGTCCCCCTACAATGAGCAGTTCTTC.

This chain uses TRBV27 with TRBJ2-7; D remains ambiguous. CDR1 is MNHEY and CDR2 is SMNVEV in the germline V gene (reference sequence). The CDR3 loop spans 14 amino acids. Trimming took off 6 bases at V and 6 bases at J, with 18 bases between the two ends. This chain's CDR3 is CASSLDPRFGEQYF. The CDR3 bases are TGTGCCAGCAGCCTGGACCCACGATTCGGCGAGCAGTACTTC.

The V call is TRBV6-1, the J call TRBJ1-2; no clear D gene. V lost 2 bases and J lost 5, with 15 bases in between. CDR1 MNHNS and CDR2 SASEGT come from the germline V gene. CDR3 length: 15 amino acids. CDR3 nucleotide sequence: TGTGCCAGCAGTGAATTAGTCGGGTGGGAGTATGGCTACACCTTC. This translates into CASSELVGWEYGYTF.

The CDR3 loop is CATSRGIEALSSYEQYF. The CDR3 coding sequence is TGTGCCACCAGCAGAGGAATCGAAGCGTTAAGCTCCTACGAGCAGTACTTC. This sequence joins TRBV15 and TRBJ2-7; D gene ambiguous. The CDR3 loop spans 17 amino acids. V was trimmed by 1 base and J by 0 bases, leaving 16 bases between them. CDR1 is LNHNV, CDR2 YYDKDF, per germline (reference sequence). The full variable domain, its missing parts supplied by reference TRBV15 and TRBJ2-7, is DAMVIQNPRYQVTQFGKPVTLSCSQTLNHNVMYWYQQKSSQAPKLLFHYYDKDFNNEADTPDNFQSRRPNTSFCFLDIRSPGLGDTAMYLCATSRGIEALSSYEQYFGPGTRLTVT.

V usage is TRBV7-8 and J usage is TRBJ2-1; 7 bases agree with TRBD2. The CDR3 extends over 16 amino acids. Per germline, CDR1 SGHVS and CDR2 FQNEAQ. The V and J ends lost 2 bases and 1 base, in that order; junction bases with no gene match: 5. The CDR3: CASSLPGGWSYNEQFF. The CDR3 DNA follows: TGTGCCAGCAGCTTACCCGGGGGGTGGTCCTACAATGAGCAGTTCTTC.

The rearrangement uses TRBV6-1 and TRBJ2-1; D not certain. Germline V gene sequence: CDR1 MNHNS, CDR2 SASEGT. The CDR3 spans 15 residues. Trimming left V 6 bases short and J 5 bases short, with 17 bases between. The CDR3 loop is CASSLDGTLDNEQFF. CDR3 in DNA: TGTGCCAGCAGCCTTGACGGAACCCTTGACAATGAGCAGTTCTTC.

The chain joins TRBV4-1 to TRBJ1-2, with 7 bases aligning to TRBD1. The CDR3 covers 15 residues. The germline CDR1 and CDR2 sequences are MGHRA and YSYEKL. V gave up 4 bases and J gave up 5 bases; unmatched junction bases: 10. The CDR3 nucleotides read TGCGCCAGCAGCCTCCCGGGACAGCACTTGTATGGCTACACCTTC. Residues: CASSLPGQHLYGYTF.

This clonotype has just a few counts. This chain joins TRBV29-1 and TRBJ1-4, with D perhaps TRBD1 (5 bases). Germline loops: CDR1 SQVTM, CDR2 ANQGSEA. The CDR3 runs to 14 residues. The V end was cut by 0 bases, the J end by 8 bases, with 13 bases between. The CDR3 region has the DNA TGCAGCGTTGAAGATAGGGGAGGTCGAGAAAAACTGTTTTTT. Its translation is CSVEDRGGREKLFF.

V usage is TRBV11-3 and J usage is TRBJ2-5; D is unclear. This CDR3 region has 14 residues. Per germline, CDR1 SGHNT and CDR2 YENEEA. Trimming removed 1 base at V and 3 bases at J, with 9 bases between. This CDR3 reads CASSLAFTEETQYF. In DNA, the CDR3 is TGTGCCAGCAGCTTAGCCTTCACAGAAGAGACCCAGTACTTC.

V gene TRBV6-1 combines with J gene TRBJ1-1; 8 nucleotides line up with TRBD1. The CDR3 has 14 amino acids. V gave up 7 bases and J gave up 3 bases; unmatched junction bases: 7. Germline V gives CDR1 MNHNS, CDR2 SASEGT. CDR3 loop: CASNQGAGYTEAFF. Written as DNA, the CDR3 is TGTGCCAGCAACCAGGGGGCAGGTTACACTGAAGCTTTCTTT.

The chain joins TRBV5-4 to TRBJ2-1; possibly TRBD1 or TRBD2 for D (6 bases each). The germline gives CDR1 SGHNT, CDR2 YYREEE (reference sequence). This CDR3 spans 16 amino acids. V was clipped by 4 bases and J by 5 bases, with 19 bases between them. CDR3 DNA: TGTGCCAGCAGCCCCCGGAGGGGGTTCCAGGACAATGAGCAGTTCTTC. This encodes CASSPRRGFQDNEQFF.

V is TRBV13 and J is TRBJ1-2, with 8 bases fitting TRBD1. Germline-derived CDR1 and CDR2 are PRHDT and FYEKMQ (reference sequence). This CDR3 is built from 13 residues. J lost 4 bases, V lost 5 bases, and 3 bases had no gene match. The CDR3 loop reads CASSGTGVYGYTF. As DNA, the CDR3 is TGTGCCAGCAGCGGGACAGGTGTCTATGGCTACACCTTC.

This clonotype was counted a few times. The chain employs TRBV11-3 and TRBJ2-3; D call uncertain. Trimming shortened V by 2 bases and J by 4 bases, and 10 bases separated the two germline ends. Germline-derived CDR1 and CDR2 are SGHNT and YENEEA. The CDR3 is 14 residues long. CDR3 DNA sequence: TGTGCCAGCAGCTTAAGGGCCAGCCCAGATACGCAGTATTTT. The encoded protein is CASSLRASPDTQYF.

This rearrangement joins TRBV24-1 to TRBJ2-3; D might be TRBD2 (6 bases). The CDR3 consists of 14 residues. The V end lost 4 bases, the J end lost 3 bases, and 10 bases lay between the germline ends. The germline V gene encodes CDR1 KGHDR and CDR2 SFDVKD. The CDR3, as DNA: TGTGCCACCAGTGACGGGAGAGGGACAGATACGCAGTATTTT. It encodes CATSDGRGTDTQYF.

The genes are TRBV29-1 and TRBJ1-2; D is possibly TRBD1 (5 bases). V was pared by 4 bases and J by 8 bases, with 14 bases between. This CDR3 spans 12 amino acids. In germline, CDR1 is SQVTM, CDR2 ANQGSEA. The DNA for the CDR3 is TGCAGCGTTGTGTTCAGGGTATGCGGCTACACCTTC. Protein: CSVVFRVCGYTF.

This chain links TRBV29-1 with TRBJ2-7, with no clear D. Trimming left V 0 bases short and J 0 bases short, with 9 bases between. This CDR3 region has 14 residues. Germline loops: CDR1 SQVTM, CDR2 ANQGSEA. Here the CDR3 DNA reads TGCAGCGTTGAAGAAGGTTCGACCTCCTACGAGCAGTACTTC. Amino acid sequence: CSVEEGSTSYEQYF.

CDR3 nucleotide sequence: TGTGCCACCAGCCGACGGACGTACGTTGGCTACACCTTC. As protein: CATSRRTYVGYTF. V is TRBV15 and J is TRBJ1-2; the D is unclear. V lost 5 bases to trimming and J lost 7 bases, with 14 bases between them. The germline CDR1 and CDR2 sequences are LNHNV and YYDKDF (reference sequence). This CDR3 spans 13 amino acids.

The J gene is TRBJ2-6, the V gene TRBV28; D gene unclear. The CDR3 is 15 residues long. Germline V gives CDR1 MDHEN, CDR2 SYDVKM. V lost 2 bases to trimming and J lost 4 bases, with 9 bases between them. CDR3: CASSLRTEGANVLTF. The DNA for the CDR3 is TGTGCCAGCAGTTTAAGGACGGAGGGGGCCAACGTCCTGACTTTC.

This clonotype was seen a few times. The rearrangement uses TRBV6-5 and TRBJ1-6, with 9 bases that match TRBD1. CDR1 is MNHEY, CDR2 SVGAGI, per germline. V shed 7 bases and J 7 bases; nucleotides not matched to a gene: 11. The CDR3 has 16 amino acids. DNA of the CDR3: TGTGCCAGCACGTGGGTGGACAGGGGACCAAATTCACCCCTCCACTTT. It specifies CASTWVDRGPNSPLHF.

The sample holds many counts of this clonotype. The gene calls are TRBV7-9 and TRBJ2-7; D gene ambiguous. The germline V gene has CDR1 SEHNR and CDR2 FQNEAQ (reference sequence). This CDR3 is built from 8 residues. DNA of the CDR3: TGTGCTATCTACGAGCAGTACTTC. Amino acids: CAIYEQYF.

The J gene is TRBJ2-1, the V gene TRBV20-1, with TRBD2 identical over 9 bases. With 6 bases clipped from V and 1 base from J, the junction kept 13 bases outside the gene matches. Germline-derived CDR1 and CDR2 are DFQATT and SNEGSKA (reference sequence). This CDR3 comprises 17 residues. The CDR3 DNA is TGCAGTGCGCCGACGAGCGGGAGGCGAACTTCCTACAATGAGCAGTTCTTC. This sequence encodes CSAPTSGRRTSYNEQFF.

This clonotype was detected a few times. This chain connects TRBV10-3 to TRBJ2-1; D possibly uses TRBD1 or TRBD2 (5 bases each). CDR1 and CDR2 (germline): ENHRY, SYGVKD. V gave up 4 bases and J gave up 7 bases, with 11 bases separating them. The CDR3 is 13 residues long. The CDR3 region has the DNA TGTGCCATCAGTGGAGGGGCGGTTAATGAGCAGTTCTTC. Residues: CAISGGAVNEQFF.